The 26 T cell receptor beta chains below all came from one sample that was sequenced in a study of T cell changes during pregnancy in multiple sclerosis. Profiled with immunoSEQ multiplex PCR; TCRdb holds only in-frame clones, not every one. The sample shows 40,000 to 45,000 clones, around nine tenths of them seen only once. Material: CD4+ T cells from peripheral blood mononuclear cells, obtained before pregnancy. Source of these receptors: a female donor with multiple sclerosis, enrolled in a pregnancy study.

The CDR3 coding sequence is TGTGCCAGCAGCCAAGTTCGGGGAACCGGGGAGCTGTTTTTT. Translating it yields CASSQVRGTGELFF. The chain combines TRBV14 with TRBJ2-2; TRBD2 might be the D (5 bases). The V end lost 1 base, the J end lost 5 bases, and 8 bases lay between the germline ends. Germline CDR1 SGHDN, CDR2 FVKESK. This CDR3 has 14 amino acids.

The rearrangement joins TRBV5-5 to TRBJ2-7; D not resolved. CDR3 size: 14 residues. V shed 1 base and J shed 0 bases, with 8 bases lying between them. The germline gives CDR1 SGHKS, CDR2 YYEKEE (reference sequence). Written as DNA, the CDR3 is TGTGCCAGCAGCTTGTCAGTCAACTCCTACGAGCAGTACTTC. Protein product: CASSLSVNSYEQYF.

The genes are TRBV9 and TRBJ2-1; 7 nucleotides line up with TRBD1. J gave up 0 bases and V 0 bases, and 3 bases lay outside the gene matches. Germline-derived CDR1 and CDR2 are SGDLS and YYNGEE. The CDR3 extends over 16 amino acids. Written as DNA, the CDR3 is TGTGCCAGCAGCGTAGACGAGGGGGCCTCCTACAATGAGCAGTTCTTC. Protein product: CASSVDEGASYNEQFF. The entire variable domain, with the rest obtained from reference TRBV9 and TRBJ2-1, is as follows: DSGVTQTPKHLITATGQRVTLRCSPRSGDLSVYWYQQSLDQGLQFLIQYYNGEERAKGNILERFSAQQFPDLHSELNLSSLELGDSALYFCASSVDEGASYNEQFFGPGTRLTVL.

This clone appeared once. V gene TRBV7-3 combines with J gene TRBJ2-1, with 9 bases aligning to TRBD2. The germline CDR1 and CDR2 sequences are SGHTA and FQGTGA. The CDR3 consists of 15 residues. V lost 1 base and J lost 7; bases outside the gene matches: 5. This CDR3 reads CASSLMRGGVNEQFF. The CDR3 DNA reads TGTGCCAGCAGCTTAATGCGGGGGGGCGTGAATGAGCAGTTCTTC.

The V gene is TRBV7-2, the J gene TRBJ2-7; D might be TRBD2 (5 bases). Germline assignment: CDR1 SGHTA and CDR2 FQGNSA. The ends were cut back, 2 bases at V and 4 bases at J, with 15 bases in the middle. The CDR3 length is 15 residues. In DNA form, the CDR3 reads TGTGCCAGCAGCTTAATTCCAGGACTGTCATACGAGCAGTACTTC. Encoded protein: CASSLIPGLSYEQYF. The entire variable domain, with the rest obtained from reference TRBV7-2 and TRBJ2-7, is as follows: GAGVSQSPSNKVTEKGKDVELRCDPISGHTALYWYRQSLGQGLEFLIYFQGNSAPDKSGLPSDRFSAERTGGSVSTLTIQRTQQEDSAVYLCASSLIPGLSYEQYFGPGTRLTVT.

This clone was recorded only once. The V and J genes are TRBV28 and TRBJ2-6, with D maybe TRBD1 (6 bases). Germline V gene sequence: CDR1 MDHEN, CDR2 SYDVKM. V was shortened by 7 bases and J by 4 bases, with 14 bases between the two germline ends. This CDR3 is 15 amino acids long. As DNA, the CDR3 is TGTGCCAGCATCACTCAGGGGAAAGGGGCCAACGTCCTGACTTTC. Translated: CASITQGKGANVLTF.

The chain uses TRBV18 and TRBJ1-1; D possibly corresponds to TRBD1 (5 bases). Germline V gene data show CDR1 as KGHSH and CDR2 as LQKENI. Trimming took 6 bases from V and 1 from J, leaving 15 bases between them. The CDR3 spans 15 residues. The CDR3 loop reads CASSFKGQGNTEAFF. CDR3 bases: TGTGCCAGCTCCTTCAAGGGGCAGGGGAACACTGAAGCTTTCTTT.

The V call is TRBV10-1, the J call TRBJ2-2, with unresolved D. This CDR3 region has 13 residues. Germline CDR1 is WNHNN and CDR2 is SYGVQD (reference sequence). Between the trimmed V and J ends, which lost 4 bases and 1 base, there was a span of 4 bases. In DNA form, the CDR3 reads TGCGCCAGCAGTGCAGGGAACACCGGGGAGCTGTTTTTT. It is translated as CASSAGNTGELFF.

The CDR3 nucleotides are TGCGCCAGCAGCTTGGTCCAGGGGGACTCCTACGAGCAGTACTTC. Residues: CASSLVQGDSYEQYF. The chain links TRBV5-1 to TRBJ2-7, with 7 bases matching TRBD1. This CDR3 comprises 15 residues. Trimming removed 0 bases from V and 0 bases from J; junction bases left unmatched: 3. From germline, CDR1 is SGHRS and CDR2 YFSETQ.

The chain carries TRBV7-2 and TRBJ2-1; 11 nucleotides align to TRBD2. V trimming: 2 bases; J trimming: 4 bases; junction bases outside the gene matches: 7. The germline V gene has CDR1 SGHTA and CDR2 FQGNSA. The CDR3 extends over 17 amino acids. The CDR3 is CASSLLPPSGGYNEQFF. The CDR3 bases are TGTGCCAGCAGCTTACTCCCCCCTAGCGGGGGGTACAATGAGCAGTTCTTC.

The gene calls are TRBV7-9 and TRBJ1-2; no clear D. Germline CDR1 reads SEHNR; CDR2 reads FQNEAQ (reference sequence). This CDR3 contains 13 residues. V was clipped by 5 bases and J by 4 bases, with 11 bases between them. This CDR3 is CASSPGGVYGYTF. CDR3 in DNA: TGTGCCAGCAGCCCCGGCGGGGTCTATGGCTACACCTTC.

The chain recombines TRBV5-6 with TRBJ2-3, with 14 bases identical to TRBD2. Germline CDR1 SGHDT, CDR2 YYEEEE. J gave up 1 base and V 4 bases, and 8 bases lay outside the gene matches. The CDR3 contains 18 residues. CDR3 sequence: CASSPGTSGSTRTDTQYF. As DNA, the CDR3 is TGTGCCAGCAGCCCCGGGACTAGCGGGAGTACTCGCACAGATACGCAGTATTTT.

The gene calls are TRBV6-1 and TRBJ1-1, with D unclear. The germline V gene has CDR1 MNHNS and CDR2 SASEGT. The CDR3 consists of 12 residues. Trimming shortened V by 10 bases and J by 1 base, and 10 bases separated the two germline ends. The CDR3 here is CATPRGNTEAFF. The CDR3 bases are TGTGCCACACCTCGGGGGAACACTGAAGCTTTCTTT.

The chain combines TRBV11-2 with TRBJ1-4; 8 bases align to TRBD1. The CDR3 loop spans 15 amino acids. Germline CDR1 reads SGHAT; CDR2 reads FQNNGV. With 5 bases clipped from V and 2 bases from J, the junction kept 4 bases outside the gene matches. The CDR3 nucleotides are TGTGCCAGCAGCCGCAGGGGGCTGACTAATGAAAAACTGTTTTTT. This translates into CASSRRGLTNEKLFF.

This clone occurred once. The CDR3 protein is CSVESRLGTDTQYF. The CDR3 DNA sequence: TGCAGCGTTGAAAGCCGGCTAGGAACAGATACGCAGTATTTT. The V call is TRBV29-1, the J call TRBJ2-3, with D unclear. This CDR3 contains 14 residues. Trimming removed 2 bases from V and 3 bases from J, with 12 bases in between. The germline V gene encodes CDR1 SQVTM and CDR2 ANQGSEA.

The genes are TRBV29-1 and TRBJ2-5; tentative D call: TRBD2 (5 bases). With 8 bases removed from V and 5 bases from J, the gap between germline ends came to 18 bases. From germline, CDR1 is SQVTM and CDR2 ANQGSEA. There are 13 residues in the CDR3. CDR3 amino acids: CSSCSHGIETQYF. CDR3 sequence (DNA): TGCAGCTCGTGTAGCCACGGGATTGAGACCCAGTACTTC.

The CDR3 is CASSLTSGGPYEQYF. The CDR3 DNA reads as TGTGCCAGCAGCTTAACTAGCGGGGGTCCCTACGAGCAGTACTTC. The genes are TRBV11-3 and TRBJ2-7; TRBD2 aligns across 11 bases. V trimming: 2 bases; J trimming: 2 bases; junction bases outside the gene matches: 2. From germline, CDR1 is SGHNT and CDR2 YENEEA. The CDR3 is made up of 15 amino acids.

The chain carries TRBV2 and TRBJ2-7, with 11 positions matching TRBD2. The CDR3 extends over 15 amino acids. Trimming took 6 bases from V and 0 from J; bases not matched to a gene: 4. The V gene's germline CDR1 is SNHLY and CDR2 FYNNEI. In DNA form, the CDR3 reads TGTGCCAGCAGCCAAACTAGCGGGAGCTCCTACGAGCAGTACTTC. It translates to CASSQTSGSSYEQYF.

The sample holds one count of this clone. The chain employs TRBV10-3 and TRBJ1-5, with TRBD1 matching over 8 bases. CDR3 length: 19 residues. In germline, CDR1 is ENHRY, CDR2 SYGVKD. V lost 0 bases, J lost 0 bases, and 10 bases stayed unmatched. CDR3 residues: CAISESSRGLLNSNQPQHF. The CDR3 DNA is TGTGCCATCAGTGAGTCGTCCAGGGGGCTCCTTAATAGCAATCAGCCCCAGCATTTT.

V is TRBV2 and J is TRBJ1-5, with TRBD1 matching over 9 bases. Germline V gives CDR1 SNHLY, CDR2 FYNNEI. The V and J ends lost 6 bases and 8 bases, in that order; junction bases with no gene match: 8. The CDR3 runs to 14 residues. The CDR3 DNA reads as TGTGCCAGCAGCTTACAGGGGGCGAAGGAGCCCCAGCATTTT. Residues: CASSLQGAKEPQHF.

The gene calls are TRBV14 and TRBJ2-2, with D possibly TRBD2 on 5 matching bases. This CDR3 is 14 amino acids long. CDR1 is SGHDN, CDR2 FVKESK, per germline. V lost 1 base and J lost 4, with 7 bases in between. CDR3 DNA sequence: TGTGCCAGCAGCCAAGTGAGGGCCACCGGGGAGCTGTTTTTT. As protein: CASSQVRATGELFF.

The chain carries TRBV9 and TRBJ1-6; maybe TRBD1 (6 bases). The CDR3 length is 14 residues. V lost 8 bases, J lost 5 bases, and 14 bases lay in between. Germline CDR1 and CDR2: SGDLS and YYNGEE. In nucleotides, the CDR3 is TGTGCCAGTCAACAGGGAAAGGATAATTCACCCCTCCACTTT. Its translation is CASQQGKDNSPLHF.

This clone showed up just once. The rearrangement links TRBV4-1 to TRBJ2-1, with 10 bases identical to TRBD2. The CDR3 is 17 amino acids. V was pared by 0 bases and J by 2 bases, with 4 bases of the junction left unmatched. Germline V CDR1 and CDR2: MGHRA, YSYEKL. CDR3 nucleotides: TGCGCCAGCAGCCAAGAGAGACTAGCGGGTGCCTACAATGAGCAGTTCTTC. The encoded protein is CASSQERLAGAYNEQFF.

As for this clone: A read error may produce the germline difference seen at one junction end. The rearrangement joins TRBV7-2 to TRBJ1-1; D might be TRBD1 (6 bases). The CDR3 loop spans 15 amino acids. Germline V CDR1 and CDR2: SGHTA, FQGNSA. The CDR3 DNA reads as TGTGCCAGCAGGTTAGAGGCGGGGGGCTACACTGAAGCTTTCTTT. Residues: CASRLEAGGYTEAFF.

This clone was recorded only once. This chain links TRBV27 with TRBJ2-2; 10 bases match TRBD1. V trimming: 6 bases; J trimming: 8 bases; junction bases outside the gene matches: 6. CDR1 is MNHEY and CDR2 is SMNVEV in the germline V gene (reference sequence). CDR3 size: 14 residues. In nucleotides, the CDR3 is TGTGCCAGCAGCACGGACAGGGGGTCTGGGGAGCTGTTTTTT. As protein: CASSTDRGSGELFF.

This clone appeared a few times. The chain links TRBV14 to TRBJ1-2; tentatively, D is TRBD1 (6 bases). In germline, CDR1 is SGHDN, CDR2 FVKESK. Between the trimmed V and J ends, which lost 0 bases and 5 bases, there was a span of 19 bases. The CDR3 has 17 residues. CDR3 DNA sequence: TGTGCCAGCAGCCAAGATTCGGTCCGCGGGGGCCTTTATGGCTACACCTTC. This encodes CASSQDSVRGGLYGYTF.